Each of the 20 T cell receptor beta chains below was sequenced from the same sample in a study of blood T cell repertoires in COVID-19. Data came from immunoSEQ multiplex PCR; TCRdb stores just in-frame clones and leaves some out. The sample holds over 150,000 clones, approximately 88% seen once. Sequencing was carried out using peripheral blood. The receptors come from a man between 18 and 29 years old with active or convalescent COVID-19.

The chain has TRBV23-1 and TRBJ2-1; 8 bases are shared with TRBD1. TRBV23-1 is labeled an ORF, and its function is uncertain. The CDR3 is 14 residues long. V lost 4 bases to trimming and J lost 8 bases; unmatched junction nucleotides: 7. In DNA, the CDR3 is TGCGCCAGCAGTCGATCAGGGGGCGACGATGAGCAGTTCTTC. Amino acid sequence: CASSRSGGDDEQFF.

This chain connects TRBV30 to TRBJ1-2; 7 positions agree with TRBD1. Germline trimming cut 0 bases from V and 6 bases from J; bases unmatched to any gene: 10. Germline-derived CDR1 and CDR2 are GTSNPN and SVGIG (reference sequence). The CDR3 runs to 15 residues. CDR3 DNA sequence: TGTGCCTGGAGTGTCCTCCGCGGGACAGTAGATGGCTACACCTTC. Protein: CAWSVLRGTVDGYTF.

The chain links TRBV18 to TRBJ2-7; TRBD1 matches at 11 bases. This CDR3 region has 14 residues. Unmatched junction bases numbered 7, after V lost 5 bases and J lost 7 bases. Per germline, CDR1 KGHSH and CDR2 LQKENI. The CDR3 nucleotides read TGTGCCAGCTCATTGGGACAGGGGGGAAATGAGCAGTACTTC. Translated: CASSLGQGGNEQYF.

This rearrangement joins TRBV3-1 (or the pseudogene TRBV3-2) to TRBJ2-1, with a possible D match to TRBD2 (6 bases). This CDR3 comprises 13 residues. The germline gives CDR1 LGHDT, CDR2 YNNKEL (reference sequence). V lost 4 bases, J lost 10 bases, and 14 bases lay in between. CDR3 residues: CASSPATLAEQFF. The CDR3 DNA sequence: TGTGCCAGCAGCCCCGCTACTCTAGCGGAGCAGTTCTTC.

The J gene is TRBJ1-2, the V gene TRBV10-3, with no clear D. The CDR3 is 11 amino acids. From germline, CDR1 is ENHRY and CDR2 SYGVKD. V lost 5 bases and J 2 bases, leaving 3 bases between the germline ends. In DNA form, the CDR3 reads TGTGCCATCAGTCAGAACTATGGCTACACCTTC. Residues: CAISQNYGYTF.

On this clone: Other DNA sequences in this sample translate to the same CDR3. The chain carries TRBV5-5 and TRBJ2-3; D gene uncertain. Germline CDR1 reads SGHKS; CDR2 reads YYEKEE (reference sequence). The length of the CDR3 is 14 residues. V lost 1 base and J 1 base, leaving 7 bases between the germline ends. CDR3 region: CASSLLQGTDTQYF. CDR3 in DNA: TGTGCCAGCAGCTTGCTCCAGGGCACAGATACGCAGTATTTT.

The rearrangement links TRBV19 to TRBJ2-3, with 10 positions matching TRBD2. The germline CDR1 and CDR2 sequences are LNHDA and SQIVND (reference sequence). J gave up 4 bases and V 7 bases, and 8 bases lay outside the gene matches. This CDR3 spans 15 amino acids. CDR3 sequence: CASTDRLAGADTQYF. Here the CDR3 DNA reads TGTGCCAGTACCGATCGGCTAGCGGGAGCAGATACGCAGTATTTT.

This clone has a handful of counts. The chain employs TRBV7-9 and TRBJ2-2; TRBD1 matches at 9 bases. V was clipped by 8 bases and J by 4 bases; unmatched bases: 11. Germline V gene lookup returns CDR1 SEHNR and CDR2 FQNEAQ (reference sequence). This CDR3 comprises 16 residues. CDR3 residues: CASGRDRVTSTGELFF. DNA for the CDR3: TGTGCCAGCGGCCGGGACAGGGTCACGAGCACCGGGGAGCTGTTTTTT.

V gene TRBV28 combines with J gene TRBJ1-2; possible D gene TRBD1, 5 bases. The CDR3 is 15 residues long. Between the trimmed V and J ends, which lost 5 bases and 3 bases, there was a span of 16 bases. Per germline, CDR1 MDHEN and CDR2 SYDVKM. CDR3 DNA: TGTGCCAGCAGTGGTAGACCCGACAGTTACTATGGCTACACCTTC. Translation gives CASSGRPDSYYGYTF.

The chain has TRBV24-1 and TRBJ2-1; 7 bases fit TRBD1. V was clipped by 3 bases and J by 12 bases; unmatched bases: 7. Germline assignment: CDR1 KGHDR and CDR2 SFDVKD. This CDR3 has 13 amino acids. CDR3 protein: CATSDDPTGVQFF. The CDR3 nucleotides read TGTGCCACCAGTGATGATCCTACAGGGGTGCAGTTCTTC.

This clone came up once. V and J are TRBV4-1 and TRBJ2-1, with 8 bases fitting TRBD2. The V gene end was trimmed by 4 bases and the J gene end by 0 bases; junction bases not matched to a gene: 8. Germline values: CDR1 MGHRA, CDR2 YSYEKL. The CDR3 has 17 amino acids. Here the CDR3 DNA reads TGCGCCAGCAGCCCCCATAGCGGGGCAAGCTCCTACAATGAGCAGTTCTTC. This sequence encodes CASSPHSGASSYNEQFF.

The chain is built from TRBV21-1 and TRBJ1-2. TRBV21-1 is listed as a pseudogene. The CDR3 is 14 residues long. The CDR3 loop is CASSKEKGRYGYTF. Written as DNA, the CDR3 is TGTGCCAGCAGCAAAGAAAAGGGGAGGTATGGCTACACCTTC.

This clone came up many times. The V call is TRBV5-4, the J call TRBJ2-7, with D perhaps TRBD1 (7 bases). This CDR3 comprises 13 residues. The ends were cut back, 0 bases at V and 9 bases at J, with 13 bases in the middle. Germline V gene sequence: CDR1 SGHNT, CDR2 YYREEE (reference sequence). The DNA for the CDR3 is TGTGCCAGCAGCTTGGTGGAGGGGGCCGTGCAGTACTTC. This translates into CASSLVEGAVQYF.

This chain links TRBV19 with TRBJ2-1, with a tentative D call TRBD2 (7 bases). Germline CDR1 LNHDA, CDR2 SQIVND (reference sequence). V shed 3 bases and J shed 8 bases, with 17 bases lying between them. The CDR3 has 15 residues. The CDR3 DNA reads as TGTGCCAGTAGTATGGGGCGGGGGCCGAGGGATGAGCAGTTCTTC. Protein: CASSMGRGPRDEQFF. The full variable domain, with the rest looked up from reference TRBV19 and TRBJ2-1, is DGGITQSPKYLFRKEGQNVTLSCEQNLNHDAMYWYRQDPGQGLRLIYYSQIVNDFQKGDIAEGYSVSREKKESFPLTVTSAQKNPTAFYLCASSMGRGPRDEQFFGPGTRLTVL.

The chain joins TRBV11-2 to TRBJ2-7, with 7 bases identical to TRBD1. V was clipped by 5 bases and J by 6 bases; unmatched bases: 7. CDR1 SGHAT and CDR2 FQNNGV come from the germline V gene. The CDR3 is made up of 13 amino acids. This CDR3 reads CASSAGQASEQYF. In DNA form, the CDR3 reads TGTGCCAGCAGCGCCGGACAGGCCTCCGAGCAGTACTTC.

The rearrangement links TRBV30 to TRBJ1-6, with TRBD1 matching over 9 bases. The J segment lost 7 bases and the V segment lost 5 bases, leaving 9 bases of the junction unmatched. CDR1 and CDR2 from the germline V gene are GTSNPN and SVGIG (reference sequence). The CDR3 has 15 amino acids. The CDR3 DNA is TGTGCCTGGGCCCTGGGGGACAGGGAGAATTCACCCCTCCACTTT. Translation: CAWALGDRENSPLHF.

This clone was picked up one time. J is TRBJ2-3 and V is TRBV19; 13 positions match TRBD2. Germline lookup yields CDR1 LNHDA and CDR2 SQIVND (reference sequence). The CDR3 is 16 residues long. V was clipped by 4 bases and J by 2 bases; unmatched bases: 3. CDR3 loop: CASSTTSGGTTDTQYF. The CDR3 coding sequence is TGTGCCAGTAGTACGACTAGCGGGGGGACCACAGATACGCAGTATTTT. Full variable domain (outside the CDR3, taken from reference TRBV19 and TRBJ2-3): DGGITQSPKYLFRKEGQNVTLSCEQNLNHDAMYWYRQDPGQGLRLIYYSQIVNDFQKGDIAEGYSVSREKKESFPLTVTSAQKNPTAFYLCASSTTSGGTTDTQYFGPGTRLTVL.

On this clone itself: Other DNA sequences within the sample encode an identical CDR3. The rearrangement links TRBV18 to TRBJ1-1; 7 bases align to TRBD1. The CDR3 loop spans 14 amino acids. Germline CDR1 KGHSH, CDR2 LQKENI. The V and J ends lost 3 bases and 1 base, in that order; junction bases with no gene match: 2. CDR3 nucleotides: TGTGCCAGCTCACCGGACAGGTGGAACACTGAAGCTTTCTTT. Translating it yields CASSPDRWNTEAFF. The entire variable domain, with the rest obtained from reference TRBV18 and TRBJ1-1, is as follows: NAGVMQNPRHLVRRRGQEARLRCSPMKGHSHVYWYRQLPEEGLKFMVYLQKENIIDESGMPKERFSAEFPKEGPSILRIQQVVRGDSAAYFCASSPDRWNTEAFFGQGTRLTVV.

The chain carries TRBV6-2 or TRBV6-3 and TRBJ2-7; TRBD2 aligns across 10 bases. Germline CDR1 MNHEY, CDR2 SVGEGT. This CDR3 is 17 amino acids long. With 2 bases clipped from V and 2 bases from J, the junction kept 9 bases outside the gene matches. CDR3: CASSYRSGRAATYEQYF. The CDR3 DNA is TGTGCCAGCAGTTACCGCAGCGGGAGGGCAGCGACCTACGAGCAGTACTTC.

This chain connects TRBV7-9 to TRBJ1-4; 7 bases match TRBD1. The germline gives CDR1 SEHNR, CDR2 FQNEAQ (reference sequence). The CDR3 runs 15 residues. The ends lost 1 base at V and 8 bases at J; junction bases unmatched: 7. The CDR3, as DNA: TGTGCCAGCAGCTTAGGAACAGGGGTACGAGAAAAACTGTTTTTT. Translation: CASSLGTGVREKLFF.